Following are 20 T cell receptor beta chains from one sample sequenced in a study of response to subunit inactivated influenza vaccine. TCRdb processed the RT-PCR reads anew with MiXCR; each CDR3 protein has one entry. The top ten hold less than 4% of the sample, which has some 500,000 distinct CDR3 sequences, approximately 15% seen once. This sample comprised CD4+ T cells sorted from PBMCs, obtained around 25 months after vaccination. All receptors come from a man aged 45-69 years who received an inactivated influenza vaccine.

This clonotype showed up just a few times. The chain recombines TRBV27 with TRBJ1-1; D is undetermined. The CDR3 is 15 residues long. V lost 3 bases and J lost 1, with 12 bases in between. Germline CDR1 and CDR2: MNHEY and SMNVEV (reference sequence). The CDR3 DNA reads as TGTGCCAGCAGTTTCTCCGAGACACGGAACACTGAAGCTTTCTTT. As protein: CASSFSETRNTEAFF.

In this sample, this clonotype turned up a few times. The chain uses TRBV11-1 and TRBJ1-1; D is perhaps TRBD1 (6 bases). With 5 bases removed from V and 4 bases from J, the gap between germline ends came to 14 bases. The CDR3 totals 14 residues. Germline loops: CDR1 SGHAT, CDR2 FQDESV (reference sequence). As DNA, the CDR3 is TGTGCCAGCAGCATTTTGGGGGGCGCCACTGAAGCTTTCTTT. Encoded protein: CASSILGGATEAFF. Complete variable domain (other parts from reference TRBV11-1 and TRBJ1-1): EAEVAQSPRYKITEKSQAVAFWCDPISGHATLYWYRQILGQGPELLVQFQDESVVDDSQLPKDRFSAERLKGVDSTLKIQPAELGDSAMYLCASSILGGATEAFFGQGTRLTVV.

This clonotype showed up many times. The chain uses TRBV7-9 and TRBJ2-1; 12 bases map to TRBD2. Germline V CDR1 and CDR2: SEHNR, FQNEAQ (reference sequence). CDR3 size: 15 residues. J was trimmed by 9 bases and V by 2 bases; bases with no gene match: 5. CDR3 DNA: TGTGCCAGCAGCTTAATCCTAGCGGGGGGGCTTGAGCAGTTCTTC. This encodes CASSLILAGGLEQFF.

At least ten counts were recorded for this clonotype. The V call is TRBV5-1, the J call TRBJ1-3; D uncertain. The CDR3 spans 12 residues. The germline CDR1 and CDR2 sequences are SGHRS and YFSETQ. Trimming removed 3 bases at V and 4 bases at J, with 5 bases between. The CDR3 sequence: CASSSPGNTIYF. CDR3 nucleotides: TGCGCCAGCAGCTCCCCAGGAAACACCATATATTTT.

The J gene is TRBJ2-1, the V gene TRBV10-3; 10 bases align to TRBD2. Trimming cost V 6 bases and J 3 bases; bases outside gene matches: 2. The CDR3 runs 14 residues. Germline V gene sequence: CDR1 ENHRY, CDR2 SYGVKD. The DNA for the CDR3 is TGTGCCATCAGCATAGCGGGGGGCTACAATGAGCAGTTCTTC. Its translation: CAISIAGGYNEQFF.

This clonotype was detected only a few times. The chain links TRBV7-9 to TRBJ2-7, with D hard to call. CDR1 and CDR2 from the germline V gene are SEHNR and FQNEAQ (reference sequence). Trimming pared 3 bases from V and 4 bases from J, leaving 16 bases between. The CDR3 is 15 amino acids. The chain's CDR3 is CASSFLAQKDYEQYF. The DNA of the CDR3 is TGTGCCAGCAGCTTCCTTGCTCAGAAAGATTACGAGCAGTACTTC.

This clonotype was detected ten times or more. The chain couples TRBV6-2 or TRBV6-3 to TRBJ2-5, with 7 bases fitting TRBD1. In germline, CDR1 is MNHEY, CDR2 SVGEGT. The CDR3 consists of 16 residues. V lost 6 bases, J lost 2 bases, and 12 bases stayed unmatched. In DNA form, the CDR3 reads TGTGCCAGCAGCATAATATCCGGGACAGTACAAGAGACCCAGTACTTC. The encoded protein is CASSIISGTVQETQYF.

The J gene is TRBJ1-5, the V gene TRBV24-1; D is uncertain. The germline gives CDR1 KGHDR, CDR2 SFDVKD. Trimming pared 9 bases from V and 4 bases from J, leaving 15 bases between. The CDR3 has 14 residues. The CDR3 reads CATHPGPPNQPQHF. In DNA, the CDR3 is TGTGCCACCCATCCGGGCCCACCTAATCAGCCCCAGCATTTT.

V is TRBV20-1 and J is TRBJ1-1; D remains ambiguous. Trimming cost V 2 bases and J 5 bases, with 9 bases left between them. Germline CDR1 is DFQATT and CDR2 is SNEGSKA (reference sequence). The CDR3 sequence is 12 residues long. The CDR3 sequence: CSARFRETEAFF. DNA of the CDR3: TGCAGTGCTAGATTTAGGGAGACTGAAGCTTTCTTT.

The chain has TRBV6-2 or TRBV6-3 and TRBJ1-2, with 7 bases lining up with TRBD1. The germline V gene has CDR1 MNHEY and CDR2 SVGEGT. V lost 7 bases and J lost 4; bases outside the gene matches: 6. The CDR3 sequence is 13 residues long. CDR3 protein: CASNTGDAYGYTF. The CDR3 nucleotides read TGTGCCAGCAACACAGGGGATGCCTATGGCTACACCTTC.

This clonotype was counted only a few times. The genes are TRBV7-2 and TRBJ2-5, with a weak D call TRBD1 (5 bases). The CDR3 length is 15 residues. Germline lookup yields CDR1 SGHTA and CDR2 FQGNSA. V was trimmed by 5 bases and J by 5 bases, leaving 18 bases between them. The chain's CDR3 is CASSDTRTPGETQYF. DNA for the CDR3: TGTGCCAGCAGCGATACCCGGACCCCAGGGGAGACCCAGTACTTC.

The V and J genes are TRBV29-1 and TRBJ2-1; tentative D call: TRBD1 (5 bases). Trimming left V 4 bases short and J 0 bases short, with 13 bases between. Germline lookup yields CDR1 SQVTM and CDR2 ANQGSEA. The CDR3 consists of 15 residues. The CDR3 DNA follows: TGCAGCGTTGCAAGACAGAAAAGCTCCTACAATGAGCAGTTCTTC. Protein product: CSVARQKSSYNEQFF.

This clonotype was recorded a few times. The chain employs TRBV28 and TRBJ2-1; 8 bases are a match to TRBD2. V lost 5 bases and J lost 10; bases outside the gene matches: 7. CDR1 and CDR2 (germline): MDHEN, SYDVKM. The length of the CDR3 is 13 residues. CDR3 region: CASSKTSVREQFF. The CDR3 DNA reads as TGTGCCAGCAGTAAGACTAGCGTAAGGGAGCAGTTCTTC.

The CDR3 spells CASTLAGVETQYF. CDR3 bases: TGCGCCAGCACCCTAGCGGGGGTAGAGACCCAGTACTTC. The chain couples TRBV5-1 to TRBJ2-5; TRBD2 agrees at 10 bases. Trimming cost V 6 bases and J 4 bases; bases outside gene matches: 3. Germline V CDR1 and CDR2: SGHRS, YFSETQ. CDR3 size: 13 residues.

This clonotype was seen repeatedly, ten times or more. The chain uses TRBV6-5 and TRBJ1-6; TRBD1 agrees at 7 bases. The CDR3 is 16 amino acids. The germline CDR1 and CDR2 sequences are MNHEY and SVGAGI. The junction had 5 bases not matched to a gene; V was cut back by 1 base and J by 5 bases. Written as DNA, the CDR3 is TGTGCCAGCAGTTACTGGGGGACAGAGAATAATTCACCCCTCCACTTT. Amino acids: CASSYWGTENNSPLHF.

This clonotype was seen more than once but under ten times. The chain uses TRBV4-1 and TRBJ2-2, with a tentative D call TRBD1 (5 bases). The CDR3 extends over 18 amino acids. With 0 bases removed from V and 0 bases from J, the gap between germline ends came to 14 bases. Per germline, CDR1 MGHRA and CDR2 YSYEKL. CDR3 DNA: TGCGCCAGCAGCCAAGATATGGGGCACCCCGCGAACACCGGGGAGCTGTTTTTT. Protein: CASSQDMGHPANTGELFF.

This clonotype occurred once. The chain carries TRBV3-1 and TRBJ1-2, with 8 bases matching TRBD1. With V trimmed by 3 bases and J by 4 bases, 7 bases remained unmatched. The CDR3 spans 15 residues. In germline, CDR1 is LGHDT, CDR2 YNNKEL (reference sequence). The CDR3 here is CASSHRTGLVYGYTF. CDR3 in DNA: TGTGCCAGCAGCCACCGGACAGGGTTGGTCTATGGCTACACCTTC.

This clonotype was recorded a few times. The V gene is TRBV6-1, the J gene TRBJ1-1; possible D gene TRBD1, 5 bases. CDR3 size: 14 residues. V was cut by 6 bases and J by 8 bases, with 19 bases left in between. Germline values: CDR1 MNHNS, CDR2 SASEGT. The CDR3 region is CASSRDGFITEAFF. CDR3 DNA: TGTGCCAGCAGCCGGGACGGATTTATTACCGAAGCTTTCTTT.

This chain links TRBV11-2 with TRBJ2-1; D may be TRBD1 (5 bases). The CDR3 sequence is 18 residues long. Trimming pared 1 base from V and 0 bases from J, leaving 16 bases between. CDR1 is SGHAT, CDR2 FQNNGV, per germline. CDR3: CASSLVRRGLSSYNEQFF. The CDR3 bases are TGTGCCAGCAGCTTAGTTCGTAGGGGCCTGAGCTCCTACAATGAGCAGTTCTTC.

The chain's CDR3 is CASSTRDRSYEQYF. The CDR3, as DNA: TGTGCCAGCAGTACCCGGGACCGCTCCTACGAGCAGTACTTC. The J gene is TRBJ2-7, the V gene TRBV6-1; D could derive from TRBD1 or TRBD2 (5 bases each). Trimming shortened V by 5 bases and J by 0 bases, and 11 bases separated the two germline ends. Germline V gives CDR1 MNHNS, CDR2 SASEGT. The CDR3 runs to 14 residues.